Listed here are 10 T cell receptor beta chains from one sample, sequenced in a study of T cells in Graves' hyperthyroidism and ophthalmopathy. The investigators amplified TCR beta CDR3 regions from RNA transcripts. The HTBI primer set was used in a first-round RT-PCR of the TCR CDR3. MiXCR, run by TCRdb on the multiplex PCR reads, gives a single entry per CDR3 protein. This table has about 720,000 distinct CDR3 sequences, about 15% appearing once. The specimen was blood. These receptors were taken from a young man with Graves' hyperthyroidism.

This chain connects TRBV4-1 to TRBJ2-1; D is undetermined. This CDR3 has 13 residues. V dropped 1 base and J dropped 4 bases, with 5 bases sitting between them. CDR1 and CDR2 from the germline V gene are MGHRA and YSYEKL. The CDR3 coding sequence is TGCGCCAGCAGCCAAGTTCTGTACAATGAGCAGTTCTTC. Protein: CASSQVLYNEQFF.

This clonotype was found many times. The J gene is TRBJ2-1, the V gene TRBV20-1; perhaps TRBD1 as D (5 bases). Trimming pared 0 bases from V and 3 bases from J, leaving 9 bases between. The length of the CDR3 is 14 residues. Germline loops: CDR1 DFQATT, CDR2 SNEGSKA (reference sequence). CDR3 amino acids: CSARDRDSYNEQFF. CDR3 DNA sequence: TGCAGTGCTAGAGACAGAGACAGCTACAATGAGCAGTTCTTC.

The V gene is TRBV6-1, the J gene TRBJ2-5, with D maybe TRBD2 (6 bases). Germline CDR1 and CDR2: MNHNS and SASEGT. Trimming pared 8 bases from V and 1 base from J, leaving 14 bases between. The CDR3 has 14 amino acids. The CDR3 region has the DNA TGTGCCAGCGGTCGCCGGACTATCCAAGAGACCCAGTACTTC. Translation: CASGRRTIQETQYF.

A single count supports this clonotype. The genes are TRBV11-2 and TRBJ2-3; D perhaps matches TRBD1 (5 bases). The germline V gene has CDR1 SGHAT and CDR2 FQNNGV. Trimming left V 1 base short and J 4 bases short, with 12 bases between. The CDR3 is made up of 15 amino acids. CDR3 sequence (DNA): TGTGCCAGCAGCTTAGGCAGGTCAGGGCCAGATACGCAGTATTTT. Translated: CASSLGRSGPDTQYF.

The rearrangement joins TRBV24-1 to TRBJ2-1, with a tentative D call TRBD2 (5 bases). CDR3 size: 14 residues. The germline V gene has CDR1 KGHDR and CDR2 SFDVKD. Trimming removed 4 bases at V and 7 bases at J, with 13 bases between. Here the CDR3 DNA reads TGTGCCACCAGTGACCCCACTAGACTGAATGAGCAGTTCTTC. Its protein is CATSDPTRLNEQFF.

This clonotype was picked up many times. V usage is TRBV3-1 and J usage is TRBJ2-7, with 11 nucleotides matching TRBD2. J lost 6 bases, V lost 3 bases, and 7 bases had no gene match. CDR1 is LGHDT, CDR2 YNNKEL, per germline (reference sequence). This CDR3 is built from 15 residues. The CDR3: CASSQELAGGGEQYF. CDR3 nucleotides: TGTGCCAGCAGCCAGGAGCTAGCGGGAGGTGGCGAGCAGTACTTC.

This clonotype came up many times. The CDR3: CASSDGRSSGANVLTF. Written as DNA, the CDR3 is TGCGCCAGCAGCGACGGACGCAGCTCTGGGGCCAACGTCCTGACTTTC. The chain links TRBV5-1 to TRBJ2-6; no clear D. The CDR3 contains 16 residues. In germline, CDR1 is SGHRS, CDR2 YFSETQ. V lost 4 bases and J 0 bases, leaving 11 bases between the germline ends.

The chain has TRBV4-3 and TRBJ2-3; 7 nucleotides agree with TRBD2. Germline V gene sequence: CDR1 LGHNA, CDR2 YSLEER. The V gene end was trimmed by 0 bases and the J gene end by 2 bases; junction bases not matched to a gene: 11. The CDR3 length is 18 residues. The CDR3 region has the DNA TGCGCCAGCAGCCAAGATGAAGGGCTAGCGGAAGTCACAGATACGCAGTATTTT. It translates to CASSQDEGLAEVTDTQYF.

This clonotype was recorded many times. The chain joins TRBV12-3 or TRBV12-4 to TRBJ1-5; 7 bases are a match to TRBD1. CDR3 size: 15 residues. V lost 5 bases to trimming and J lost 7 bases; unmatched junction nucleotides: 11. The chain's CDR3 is CASSVGTATLQPQHF. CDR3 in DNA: TGTGCCAGCAGTGTCGGGACAGCCACCTTGCAGCCCCAGCATTTT.

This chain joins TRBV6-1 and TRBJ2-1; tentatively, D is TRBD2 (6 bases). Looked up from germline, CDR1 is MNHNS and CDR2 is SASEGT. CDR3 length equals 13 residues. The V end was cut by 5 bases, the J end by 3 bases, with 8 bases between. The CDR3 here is CASSRDFYNEQFF. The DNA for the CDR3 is TGTGCCAGCAGTCGGGACTTCTACAATGAGCAGTTCTTC.